This T cell receptor beta chain was retrieved from a study of regulatory T cells in long-lasting Graves disease. Findings and caveats of the study: Newly diagnosed Graves' patients exceeded persistent ones in TCR diversity.

The TCR beta library used iRepertoire HTBI primers with Arm-PCR amplification of CDR3. Via MiXCR, TCRdb re-called the multiplex PCR reads, giving one row per CDR3 protein. The sample gives about 660,000 distinct CDR3 sequences, 25% to 30% of which show up once; around 42% is in the top ten. V was trimmed by 2 bases and J by 0 bases, leaving 8 bases between them. Germline-derived CDR1 and CDR2 are MNHEY and SVGAGI. The CDR3 covers 14 residues. Time point denoted: persistent/refractory GD, antithyroid drugs over 5 years with positive TRAb. RNA isolated from PBMCs was used to make the TCR library. Concerning this clonotype itself: Its antigen is still unknown.

The material sequenced was peripheral blood mononuclear cells (PBMCs), taken when the disease was refractory, from a patient treated with antithyroid drugs. The J gene is TRBJ2-7, the V gene TRBV6-5; perhaps TRBD2 as D (6 bases). The source is a female donor with Graves disease. The chain's CDR3 is CASSYRDFSYEQYF. CDR3 bases: TGTGCCAGCAGTTACCGGGACTTCTCCTACGAGCAGTACTTC.